A single sample is the source of the 2 T cell receptor beta chains below, sequenced in a study of T-cell reconstitution after alpha-beta-depleted transplantation in children. Preparing the TCRbeta library involved the use of unique molecular identifiers. MiXCR, run by TCRdb on the PCR reads, gives a single entry per CDR3 protein. The table records 440,000 or so distinct CDR3 sequences, around two fifths of them present only once. Sequenced here: PBMCs, sampled before TCRalphabeta/CD19-depleted stem cell transplant. Receptor source: a girl aged 2-10 years with aplastic anemia, due to receive a stem cell transplant.

V and J are TRBV4-1 and TRBJ2-1; 9 positions match TRBD2. The germline CDR1 and CDR2 sequences are MGHRA and YSYEKL. The V and J ends lost 4 bases and 10 bases, in that order; junction bases with no gene match: 11. CDR3 length equals 15 residues. CDR3 sequence: CASSPEGGGVLEQFF. For the CDR3, the DNA is TGCGCCAGCAGCCCCGAGGGCGGGGGGGTTCTCGAGCAGTTCTTC.

This clonotype was seen a single time. The V call is TRBV28, the J call TRBJ2-1; weak D call: TRBD2 (6 bases). The length of the CDR3 is 14 residues. CDR1 is MDHEN, CDR2 SYDVKM, per germline. Trimming took 6 bases from V and 9 from J, leaving 18 bases between them. Here the CDR3 reads CASSPGGGEIEQFF. CDR3 nucleotides: TGTGCCAGCAGCCCCGGAGGCGGGGAAATTGAGCAGTTCTTC. The whole variable domain, filled in from reference TRBV28 and TRBJ2-1, reads DVKVTQSSRYLVKRTGEKVFLECVQDMDHENMFWYRQDPGLGLRLIYFSYDVKMKEKGDIPEGYSVSREKKERFSLILESASTNQTSMYLCASSPGGGEIEQFFGPGTRLTVL.